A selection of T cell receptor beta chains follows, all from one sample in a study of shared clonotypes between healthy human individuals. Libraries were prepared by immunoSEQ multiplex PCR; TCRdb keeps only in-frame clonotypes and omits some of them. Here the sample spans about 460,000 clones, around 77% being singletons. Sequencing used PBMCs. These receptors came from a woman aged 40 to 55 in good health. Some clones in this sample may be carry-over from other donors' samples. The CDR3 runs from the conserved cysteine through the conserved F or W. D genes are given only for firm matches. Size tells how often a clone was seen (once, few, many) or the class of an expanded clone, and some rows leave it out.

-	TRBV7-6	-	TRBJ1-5	TGTGCCAGCAGCTTAGGCGTCAGGCCAAATCAGCCCCAGCATTTT	CASSLGVRPNQPQHF
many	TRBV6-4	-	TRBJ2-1	TGTGCCAGCAGTGACTCAGGGGTCAATGAGCAGTTCTTC	CASSDSGVNEQFF
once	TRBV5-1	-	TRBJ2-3	TGCGCCAGCAGCTTGGCCCTCGGGGCTAGCACAGATACGCAGTATTTT	CASSLALGASTDTQYF
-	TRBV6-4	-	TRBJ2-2	TGTGCCAGCAGTGACCTATTTGCAACCGGGGAGCTGTTTTTT	CASSDLFATGELFF
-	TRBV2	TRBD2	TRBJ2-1	TGTGCCAGCAGTGAAGTGGGCGGGGGCAATGAGCAGTTCTTC	CASSEVGGGNEQFF
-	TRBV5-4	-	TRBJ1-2	TGTGCCAGCAGCGTCCCGCTGGGATTGGGCTATGGCTACACCTTC	CASSVPLGLGYGYTF
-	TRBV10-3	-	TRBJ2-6	TGTGCCATCCACCGCTCTGGGGCCAACGTCCTGACTTTC	CAIHRSGANVLTF
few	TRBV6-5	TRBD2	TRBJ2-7	TGTGCCAGCAGTTACTCGACGGGAGGGTCCTACGAGCAGTACTTC	CASSYSTGGSYEQYF
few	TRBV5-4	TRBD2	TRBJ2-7	TGTGCCAGCAGCCCGGGGGGGACCGCCTACGAGCAGTACTTC	CASSPGGTAYEQYF
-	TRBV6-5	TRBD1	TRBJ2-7	TGTGCCAGCAGTCTACACAGGGGGGCGTACGAGCAGTACTTC	CASSLHRGAYEQYF
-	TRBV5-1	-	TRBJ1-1	TGCGCCAGCAGCATGGACGGACAATCGAACACTGAAGCTTTCTTT	CASSMDGQSNTEAFF
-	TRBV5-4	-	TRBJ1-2	TGTGCCAGCAGCTTTAACCCCACCCGAGCTCTCAACTATGGCTACACCTTC	CASSFNPTRALNYGYTF